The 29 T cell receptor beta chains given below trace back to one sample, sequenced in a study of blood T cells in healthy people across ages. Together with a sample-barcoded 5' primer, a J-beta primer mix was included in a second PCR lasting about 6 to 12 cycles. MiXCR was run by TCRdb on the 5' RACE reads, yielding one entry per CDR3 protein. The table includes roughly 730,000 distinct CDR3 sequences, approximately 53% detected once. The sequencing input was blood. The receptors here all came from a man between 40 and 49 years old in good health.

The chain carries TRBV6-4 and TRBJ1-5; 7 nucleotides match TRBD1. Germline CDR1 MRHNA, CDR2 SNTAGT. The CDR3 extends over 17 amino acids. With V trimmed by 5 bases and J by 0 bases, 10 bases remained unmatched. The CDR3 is CASSKDRVGPSNQPQHF. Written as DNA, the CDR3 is TGTGCCAGCAGTAAAGACAGGGTGGGCCCTAGCAATCAGCCCCAGCATTTT.

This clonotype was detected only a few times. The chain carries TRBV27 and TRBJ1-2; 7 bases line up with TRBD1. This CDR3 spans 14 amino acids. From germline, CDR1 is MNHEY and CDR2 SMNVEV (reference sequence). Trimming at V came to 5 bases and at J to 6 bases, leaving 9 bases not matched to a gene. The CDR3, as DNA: TGTGCCAGCAGTCCCAGAGGGACAGTCCATGGCTACACCTTC. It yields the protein CASSPRGTVHGYTF.

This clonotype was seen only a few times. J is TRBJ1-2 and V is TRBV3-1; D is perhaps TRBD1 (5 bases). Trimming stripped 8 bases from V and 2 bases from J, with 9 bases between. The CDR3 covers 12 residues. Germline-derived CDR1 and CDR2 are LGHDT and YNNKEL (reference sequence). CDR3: CASGGGNYGYTF. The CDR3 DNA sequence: TGTGCCAGCGGTGGGGGGAACTATGGCTACACCTTC.

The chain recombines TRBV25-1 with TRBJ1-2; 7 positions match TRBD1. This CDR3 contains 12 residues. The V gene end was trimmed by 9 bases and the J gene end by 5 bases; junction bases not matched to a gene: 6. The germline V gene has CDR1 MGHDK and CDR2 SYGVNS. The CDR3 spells CASWDRLYGYTF. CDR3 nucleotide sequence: TGTGCCAGTTGGGACAGATTGTATGGCTACACCTTC.

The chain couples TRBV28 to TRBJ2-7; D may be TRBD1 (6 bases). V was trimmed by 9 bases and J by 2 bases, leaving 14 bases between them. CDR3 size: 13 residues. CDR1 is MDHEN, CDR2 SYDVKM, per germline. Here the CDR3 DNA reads TGTGCCAGTACGAGGGCAGGGGCCTACGAGCAGTACTTC. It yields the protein CASTRAGAYEQYF.

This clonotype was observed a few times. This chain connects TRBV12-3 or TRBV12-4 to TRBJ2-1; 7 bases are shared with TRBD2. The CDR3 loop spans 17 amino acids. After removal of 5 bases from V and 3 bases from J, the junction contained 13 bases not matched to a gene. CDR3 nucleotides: TGTGCCAGCAGTCCCGGGGGGATGAAGGGGAACTACAATGAGCAGTTCTTC. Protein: CASSPGGMKGNYNEQFF.

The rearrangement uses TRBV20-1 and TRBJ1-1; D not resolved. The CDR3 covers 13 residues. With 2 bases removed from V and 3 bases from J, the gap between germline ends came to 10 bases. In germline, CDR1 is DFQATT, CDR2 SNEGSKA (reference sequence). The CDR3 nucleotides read TGCAGTGCTAGAAATCATTCGGACACTGAAGCTTTCTTT. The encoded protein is CSARNHSDTEAFF.

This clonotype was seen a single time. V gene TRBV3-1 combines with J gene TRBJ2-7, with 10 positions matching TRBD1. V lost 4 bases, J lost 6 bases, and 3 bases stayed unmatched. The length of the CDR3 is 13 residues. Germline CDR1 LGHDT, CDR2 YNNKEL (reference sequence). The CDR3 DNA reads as TGTGCCAGCAGCCGGGACAGGGGCGGCGAGCAGTACTTC. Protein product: CASSRDRGGEQYF.

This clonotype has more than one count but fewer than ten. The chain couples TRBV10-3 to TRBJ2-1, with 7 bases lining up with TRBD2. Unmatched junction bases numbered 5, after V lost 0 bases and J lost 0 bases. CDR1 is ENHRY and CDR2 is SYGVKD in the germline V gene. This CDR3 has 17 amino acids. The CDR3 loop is CAISESKAGSSYNEQFF. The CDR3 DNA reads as TGTGCCATCAGTGAGTCCAAAGCGGGGAGCTCCTACAATGAGCAGTTCTTC.

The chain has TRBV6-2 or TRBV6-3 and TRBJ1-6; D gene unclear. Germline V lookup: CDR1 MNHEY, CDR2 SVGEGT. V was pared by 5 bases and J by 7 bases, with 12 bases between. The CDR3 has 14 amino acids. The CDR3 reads CASSQLPTNSPLHF. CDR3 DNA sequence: TGTGCCAGCAGTCAGCTTCCCACCAATTCACCCCTCCACTTT.

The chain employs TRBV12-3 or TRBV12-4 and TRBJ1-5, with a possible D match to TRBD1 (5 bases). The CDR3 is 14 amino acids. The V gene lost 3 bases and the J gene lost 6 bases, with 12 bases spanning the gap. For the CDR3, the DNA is TGTGCCAGCAGTTTCGGACGGGACGGTCAGCCCCAGCATTTT. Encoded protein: CASSFGRDGQPQHF.

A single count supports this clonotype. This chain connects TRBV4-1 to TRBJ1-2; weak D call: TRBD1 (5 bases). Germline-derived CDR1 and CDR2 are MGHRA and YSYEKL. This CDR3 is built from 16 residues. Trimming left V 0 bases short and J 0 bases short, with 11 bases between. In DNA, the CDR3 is TGCGCCAGCAGCCAAGATTGGCGACAGACTAACTATGGCTACACCTTC. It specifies CASSQDWRQTNYGYTF.

As DNA, the CDR3 is TGTGCCAGCAGTTACTCGGGAGGAAGAGCGGGTGGCACAGATACGCAGTATTTT. Protein product: CASSYSGGRAGGTDTQYF. The V and J genes are TRBV6-2 or TRBV6-3 and TRBJ2-3, with TRBD2 as a possible D gene (6 bases). Looked up from germline, CDR1 is MNHEY and CDR2 is SVGEGT. This CDR3 is built from 18 residues. V lost 0 bases and J 1 base, leaving 17 bases between the germline ends.

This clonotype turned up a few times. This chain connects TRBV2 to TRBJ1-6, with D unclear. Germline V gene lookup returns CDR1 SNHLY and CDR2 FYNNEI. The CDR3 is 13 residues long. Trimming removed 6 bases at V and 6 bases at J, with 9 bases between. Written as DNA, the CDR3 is TGTGCCAGCAGCCCGGATCCTAATTCACCCCTCCACTTT. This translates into CASSPDPNSPLHF.

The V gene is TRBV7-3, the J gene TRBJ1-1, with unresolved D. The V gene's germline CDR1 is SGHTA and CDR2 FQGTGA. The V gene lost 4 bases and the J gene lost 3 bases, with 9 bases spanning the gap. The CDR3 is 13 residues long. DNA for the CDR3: TGTGCCAGCAGCTATTTCGGGGACACTGAAGCTTTCTTT. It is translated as CASSYFGDTEAFF.

The CDR3 DNA follows: TGTGCCAGCAGCCAATGGGACACCTTGAACACTGAAGCTTTCTTT. Its translation is CASSQWDTLNTEAFF. The rearrangement joins TRBV13 to TRBJ1-1, with D possibly matching TRBD1 (6 bases). The V gene's germline CDR1 is PRHDT and CDR2 FYEKMQ (reference sequence). CDR3 size: 15 residues. Trimming removed 5 bases from V and 0 bases from J, with 13 bases in between. Drawing the rest from reference TRBV13 and TRBJ1-1, the complete variable domain is AAGVIQSPRHLIKEKRETATLKCYPIPRHDTVYWYQQGPGQDPQFLISFYEKMQSDKGSIPDRFSAQQFSDYHSELNMSSLELGDSALYFCASSQWDTLNTEAFFGQGTRLTVV.

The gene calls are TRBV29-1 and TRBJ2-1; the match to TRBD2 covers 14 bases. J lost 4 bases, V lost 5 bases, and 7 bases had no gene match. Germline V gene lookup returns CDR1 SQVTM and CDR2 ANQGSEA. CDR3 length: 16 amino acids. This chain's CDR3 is CSVMTSGGAGYNEQFF. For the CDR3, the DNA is TGCAGCGTTATGACTAGCGGGGGGGCCGGGTACAATGAGCAGTTCTTC.

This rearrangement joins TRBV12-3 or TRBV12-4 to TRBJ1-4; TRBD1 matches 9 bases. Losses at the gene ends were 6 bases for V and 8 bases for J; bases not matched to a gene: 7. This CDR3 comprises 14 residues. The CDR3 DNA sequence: TGTGCCAGCAGCCCGGGACAGGGAAAGGAAAAACTGTTTTTT. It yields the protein CASSPGQGKEKLFF.

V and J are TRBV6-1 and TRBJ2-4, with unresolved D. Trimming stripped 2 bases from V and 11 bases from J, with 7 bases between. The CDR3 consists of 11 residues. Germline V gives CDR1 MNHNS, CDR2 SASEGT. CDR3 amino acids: CASSENDLQYF. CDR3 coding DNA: TGTGCCAGCAGTGAAAACGATCTTCAGTACTTC.

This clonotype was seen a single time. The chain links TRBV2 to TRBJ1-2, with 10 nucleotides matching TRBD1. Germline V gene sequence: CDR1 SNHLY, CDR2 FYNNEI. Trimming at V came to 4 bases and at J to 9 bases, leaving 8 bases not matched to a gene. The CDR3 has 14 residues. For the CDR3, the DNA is TGTGCCAGCAGTGGAGGACAGGGGGGATATTGCTACACCTTC. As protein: CASSGGQGGYCYTF.

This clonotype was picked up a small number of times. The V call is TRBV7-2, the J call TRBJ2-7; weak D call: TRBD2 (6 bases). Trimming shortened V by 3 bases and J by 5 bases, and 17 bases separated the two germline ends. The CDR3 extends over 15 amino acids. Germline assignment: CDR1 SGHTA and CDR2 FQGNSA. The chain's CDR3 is CASSFFLMGGNEQYF. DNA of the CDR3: TGTGCCAGCAGCTTTTTTCTGATGGGGGGAAACGAGCAGTACTTC.

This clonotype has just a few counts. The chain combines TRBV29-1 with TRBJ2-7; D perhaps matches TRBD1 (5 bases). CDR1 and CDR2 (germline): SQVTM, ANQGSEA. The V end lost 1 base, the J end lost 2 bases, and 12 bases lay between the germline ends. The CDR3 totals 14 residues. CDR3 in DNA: TGCAGCGTTGAAGTTACTCAGGACACCTACGAGCAGTACTTC. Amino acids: CSVEVTQDTYEQYF.

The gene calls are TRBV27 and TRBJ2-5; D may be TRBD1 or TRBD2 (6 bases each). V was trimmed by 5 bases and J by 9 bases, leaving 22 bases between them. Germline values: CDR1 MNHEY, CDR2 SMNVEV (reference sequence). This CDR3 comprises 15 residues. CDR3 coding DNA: TGTGCCAGCAGTCCTAGCTGGGGGGCGGCGTCGTCCCAGTACTTC. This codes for CASSPSWGAASSQYF.

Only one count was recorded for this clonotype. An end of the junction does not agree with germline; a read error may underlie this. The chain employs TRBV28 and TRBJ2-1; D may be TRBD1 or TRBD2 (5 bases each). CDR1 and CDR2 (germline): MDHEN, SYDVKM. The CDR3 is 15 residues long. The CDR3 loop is CASNDGTDIYNKQFF. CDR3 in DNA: TGTGCCAGCAACGACGGGACGGATATCTACAATAAGCAGTTCTTC.

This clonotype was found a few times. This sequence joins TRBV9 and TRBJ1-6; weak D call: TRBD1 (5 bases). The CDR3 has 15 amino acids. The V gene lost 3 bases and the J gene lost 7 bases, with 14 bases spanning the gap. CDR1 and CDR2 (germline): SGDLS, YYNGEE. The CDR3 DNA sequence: TGTGCCAGCAGCGCCCCAGGGCAGCGCAATTCACCCCTCCACTTT. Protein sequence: CASSAPGQRNSPLHF.

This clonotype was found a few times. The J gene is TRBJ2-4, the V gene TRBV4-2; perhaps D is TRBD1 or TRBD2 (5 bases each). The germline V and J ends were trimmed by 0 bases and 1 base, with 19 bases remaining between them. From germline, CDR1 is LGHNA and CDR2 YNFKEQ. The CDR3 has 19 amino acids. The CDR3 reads CASSQDAYGTQRAKNIQYF. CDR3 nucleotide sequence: TGTGCCAGCAGCCAAGATGCTTATGGGACCCAACGGGCCAAAAACATTCAGTACTTC.

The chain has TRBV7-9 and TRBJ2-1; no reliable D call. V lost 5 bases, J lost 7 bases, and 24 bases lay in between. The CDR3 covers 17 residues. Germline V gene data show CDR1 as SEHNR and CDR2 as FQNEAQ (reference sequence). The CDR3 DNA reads TGTGCCAGCAGCCCCATGCGTGCGATGACCTTAGGGAATGAGCAGTTCTTC. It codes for CASSPMRAMTLGNEQFF.

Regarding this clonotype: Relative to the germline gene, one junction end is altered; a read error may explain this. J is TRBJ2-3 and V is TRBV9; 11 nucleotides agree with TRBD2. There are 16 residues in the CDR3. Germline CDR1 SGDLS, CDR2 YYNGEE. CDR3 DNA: TGTGCCAGCAGCCCCTCCGGGACTAGCGGCACAGATACACAGTATTTT. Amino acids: CASSPSGTSGTDTQYF.

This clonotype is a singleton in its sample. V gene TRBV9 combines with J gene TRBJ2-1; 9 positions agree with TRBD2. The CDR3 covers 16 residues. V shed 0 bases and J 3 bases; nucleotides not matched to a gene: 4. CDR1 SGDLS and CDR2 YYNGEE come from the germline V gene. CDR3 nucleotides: TGTGCCAGCAGCGTAGCGCCTAGCGGGAACTACAATGAGCAGTTCTTC. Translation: CASSVAPSGNYNEQFF.